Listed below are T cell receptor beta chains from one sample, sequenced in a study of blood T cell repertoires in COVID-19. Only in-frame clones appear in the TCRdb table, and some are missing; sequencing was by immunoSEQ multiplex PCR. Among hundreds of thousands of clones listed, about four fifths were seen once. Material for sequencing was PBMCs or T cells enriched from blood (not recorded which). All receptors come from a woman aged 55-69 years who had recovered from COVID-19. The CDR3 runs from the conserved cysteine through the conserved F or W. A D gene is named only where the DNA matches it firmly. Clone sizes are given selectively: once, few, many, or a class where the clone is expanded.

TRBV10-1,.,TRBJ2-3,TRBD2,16,TGCGCCAGCAGTGAATCTCGAGTAGCGGGAGCGGATACGCAGTATTTT,CASSESRVAGADTQYF
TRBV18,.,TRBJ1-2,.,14,TGTGCCAGCTCACCACCGGCCCCAAGCTATGGCTACACCTTC,CASSPPAPSYGYTF
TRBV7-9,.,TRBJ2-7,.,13,TGTGCCAGCAGCTTACAGGCCGCCTCAGAGCAGTACTTC,CASSLQAASEQYF
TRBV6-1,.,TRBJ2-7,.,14,TGTGCCAGCAGTGAAGGGGCAGGGTACGACGAGCAGTACTTC,CASSEGAGYDEQYF
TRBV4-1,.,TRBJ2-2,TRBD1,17,TGCGCCAGCAGCCAAGCCGGGACAGGGGGAGGAACCGGGGAGCTGTTTTTT,CASSQAGTGGGTGELFF
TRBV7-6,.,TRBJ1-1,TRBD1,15,TGTGCCAGCAGCTTTATGGGACAGGGGAACACTGAAGCTTTCTTT,CASSFMGQGNTEAFF
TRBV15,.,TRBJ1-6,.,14,TGTGCCACCAGCAGAGCCGGGTCTAATTCACCCCTCCACTTT,CATSRAGSNSPLHF
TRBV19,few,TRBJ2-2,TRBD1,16,TGTGCCAGTAGACACAGGGGTTTCGCGAACACCGGGGAGCTGTTTTTT,CASRHRGFANTGELFF
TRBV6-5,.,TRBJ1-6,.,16,TGTGCCAGCAGTTCCCACGATGGAGCGTATAATTCACCCCTCCACTTT,CASSSHDGAYNSPLHF
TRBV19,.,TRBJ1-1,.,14,TGTGCCAGTAGTATAGGGGGGGTCGCAGCTGAAGCTTTCTTT,CASSIGGVAAEAFF
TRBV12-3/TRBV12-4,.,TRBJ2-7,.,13,TGTGCCAGCAGTTTAGCGCTAGCTTACGAGCAGTACTTC,CASSLALAYEQYF
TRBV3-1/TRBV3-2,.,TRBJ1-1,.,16,TGTGCCAGCAGCCAAGAAAGTCAGACAGGGAACACTGAAGCTTTCTTT,CASSQESQTGNTEAFF
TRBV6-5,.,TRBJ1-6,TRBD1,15,TGTGCCAGCAACCAAATGACAGGGGGCGGATCACCCCTCCACTTT,CASNQMTGGGSPLHF
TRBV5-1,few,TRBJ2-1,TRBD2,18,TGCGCCAGCAGCTTGATTAGTAGCGGGGGGGCCCCCTACAATGAGCAGTTCTTC,CASSLISSGGAPYNEQFF
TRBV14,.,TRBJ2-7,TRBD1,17,TGTGCCAGCAGCCAAGAAATGTTCGGACAGGGCTTTGACGAGCAGTACTTC,CASSQEMFGQGFDEQYF
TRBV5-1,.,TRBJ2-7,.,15,TGCGCCAGCAGCTTGGAGGCGGGAAAGGGCCCGGAGCAGTACTTC,CASSLEAGKGPEQYF
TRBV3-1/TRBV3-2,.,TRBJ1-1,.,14,TGTGCCAGCAGCCAGGGAGGTATAGGGAATGAAGCTTTCTTT,CASSQGGIGNEAFF
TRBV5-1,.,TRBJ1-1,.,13,TGCGCCAGCAGCTTTGGAGGGGACACTGAAGCTTTCTTT,CASSFGGDTEAFF
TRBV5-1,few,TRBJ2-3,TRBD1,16,TGCGCCAGCAGCAGAGGACAGGCCCCCTCCACAGATACGCAGTATTTT,CASSRGQAPSTDTQYF
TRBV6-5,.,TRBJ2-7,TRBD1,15,TGTGCCAGCAGCGCATCCGGGACAGACACCTACGAGCAGTACTTC,CASSASGTDTYEQYF
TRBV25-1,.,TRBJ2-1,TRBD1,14,TGTGCCAGCAGTGAATATGCCTCCGGACAGGCACAGTTCTTC,CASSEYASGQAQFF
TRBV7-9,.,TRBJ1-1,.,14,TGTGCCAGCAGCTTAGCGTTCAGGTATGCTGAAGCTTTCTTT,CASSLAFRYAEAFF
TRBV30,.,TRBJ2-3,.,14,TGTGCCTGGAGTGTCCCCCGGGGGAGGGATACGCAGTATTTT,CAWSVPRGRDTQYF
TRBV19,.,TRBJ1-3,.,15,TGTGCCAGTACTAAAACTAGTTTCTCTGGAAACACCATATATTTT,CASTKTSFSGNTIYF
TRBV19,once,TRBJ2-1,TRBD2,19,TGTGCCAGTAGTCCCGGACTAGCGGGGGGGGGCCCCTTACGCGATGAGCAGTTCTTC,CASSPGLAGGGPLRDEQFF
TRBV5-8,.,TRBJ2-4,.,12,TGTGCCAGCAGCTCCTTAGGAGGGTTTAAGTACTTC,CASSSLGGFKYF